This T cell receptor beta chain was captured by sequencing in a study of beta chain features in type 1 diabetes. Populations isolated by sorting all had purity greater than 95%. By share, this clone ranks as medium-sized. A read error may account for a junction end that differs from germline. The length of the CDR3 is 13 residues. The germline V gene has CDR1 SGHTA and CDR2 FQGNSA. The authors reverse transcribed all of the isolated RNA, so sequencing captured expressed TCRB transcripts. The method was immunoSEQ multiplex PCR; TCRdb's version includes in-frame clones alone and lacks a portion of them. The sample consists of around 15,000 clones, 43% of them appearing once.

The chain couples TRBV7-2 to TRBJ2-1; 10 bases are shared with TRBD2. The receptor was isolated from a woman in her 40s in good health. Material: stem cell memory CD4+ T cells from blood. The CDR3 loop is CASSLAPSGGLVF. The DNA of the CDR3 is TGTGCCAGCAGCTTAGCGCCTAGCGGGGGCCTGGTCTTC.